This TCR beta chain was captured in a study of tumor and adjacent non-tumor tissue in lung cancer. Germline values: CDR1 DFQATT, CDR2 SNEGSKA (reference sequence). The CDR3 totals 16 residues. V was pared by 7 bases and J by 3 bases, with 21 bases between. The library came from three nested PCR rounds adapted from ARM-PCR protocols. TCRdb re-analysed the multiplex PCR reads in MiXCR, keeping a single row per CDR3 protein. The table has under 95,000 distinct CDR3 sequences, approximately 81% seen once. RNA was extracted from bulk tissue without any cell sorting. The normal lung tissue was taken more than 3 cm from the tumor edge.

V usage is TRBV20-1 and J usage is TRBJ2-2; a possible D gene is TRBD2 (7 bases). Sequenced: distant non-tumor lung tissue. This sequence originates from a man aged 55 to 70 with non-small cell lung cancer. The CDR3 nucleotides read TGCAGTGGTAGGGGGGCTAGCGGTGGAGACACCGGGGAGCTGTTTTTT. Protein sequence: CSGRGASGGDTGELFF.